This T cell receptor beta chain was documented in a study of blood T cell repertoires in COVID-19 (dated by TCRdb to about 2020). The study in broad terms: Samples covering the acute and convalescent phases of COVID-19 were provided by collaborators in the United States, Italy and Spain. The prospective study material was composed of cDNA or gDNA derived from T cells, B-cell-depleted T cells, or PBMCs. Subjects who had been exposed to COVID-19, were actively infected with it, or had recovered from it provided the deeply sampled blood TCRbeta repertoires that made up the dataset. The repertoires were released in a freely available public database meant as a resource for research on the immune response to SARS-CoV-2. The samples were drawn from the first 160 participants of the ongoing ImmuneRACE study and from 1,254 subjects provided by 6 global collaborators. A de-identified subject ID, COVID-19 status, age in years and sex were almost always included in the sample metadata. HLA class I and class II types, where available, came from metadata supplied by the sample provider rather than from assay-based typing. Overall results and qualifications from the work: How much clinical and demographic metadata was included differed by source and by participant, and the metadata was provided uncurated.

This clone was found a few times. Its antigen specificity is not known. The record has no base qualities; no much larger clone is one base away. One collaborating source in Seattle enrolled patients while the patients were actively infected and followed the patients over time throughout the course of disease. Collaborating institutions collected whole blood in K2EDTA tubes following their own protocols. Collaborator samples were shipped for TCRbeta analysis as frozen whole blood, isolated PBMCs, or DNA extracted from either sample type. TCRbeta CDR3 regions were amplified from genomic DNA using the immunoSEQ Assay, a bias-controlled multiplex PCR. Turning to the authors' computational methods: The number of nucleated cells in each sample was estimated by amplification of reference gene primers within the assay. Sequence reads were collapsed and filtered to measure the absolute abundance of every unique TCRbeta CDR3 rearrangement. Productive Simpson clonality was computed per sample as the square root of Simpson's diversity index over productive rearrangements. TCRdb provides this immuneACCESS table in a form limited to in-frame rearrangements. Some clones are lacking; in checked studies, under half of them reflect an unresolved V gene, and why the rest are absent is not known. Clone size and the V and J calls come from that table; the DNA yielded D and trimming. The sample table holds 200,000 to 250,000 clones, of which more than 75% were seen once. The ten largest clones add up to roughly 10% of the sample.

The junction shows trimming of 4 bases on V and 4 bases on J, plus 14 bases between the germline ends. CDR1 and CDR2 are drawn from the germline V gene (reference sequence): SGHNT, YYREEE. The CDR3 contains 15 residues, cysteine and phenylalanine counted. Just the 45-base CDR3 DNA is kept, in frame starting at base 1. Sequencing was done on a sample of peripheral blood. The TCR sequence derives from a man over 45 with COVID-19, enrolled during active disease. The chain joins TRBV5-4 to TRBJ2-2, with TRBD2 tentatively as D gene (6 bases match). The CDR3 here reads CASSLNREITGELFF. The DNA sequence is TGTGCCAGCAGCCTAAATCGGGAGATCACCGGGGAGCTGTTTTTT.